The source of this T cell receptor beta chain is a study of T cell repertoires in ileal Crohn's disease. In the study overall: Every patient was operated on for stricturing (roughly 61%) or penetrating (about 40%) complications. About half of patients got postoperative therapy: around ten thiopurines, fewer than 20 anti-TNF. Study observations and caveats: Clonal expansions were more frequent in active smokers than non-smokers at surgery.

The CDR3 length is 15 residues. V lost 3 bases and J lost 4; bases outside the gene matches: 8. Germline loops: CDR1 SGHVT, CDR2 SQSDAQ. Clones were sequenced by immunoSEQ multiplex PCR, and TCRdb holds only the in-frame ones, with some missing. The repertoire includes some 15,000 clones, roughly 60% of them detected once, and less than 8.5% sits in the top ten. This clone has only a few counts. Its specificity is unknown. Sequencing used ileal tissue. V and J are TRBV7-4 and TRBJ2-7; 8 bases fit TRBD1. The origin of this receptor is an adult with Crohn's disease. DNA for the CDR3: TGTGCCAGCAGCTTGTTCGTCCAGGGGGCTTACGAGCAGTACTTC. As protein: CASSLFVQGAYEQYF. The variable domain in full, with the rest retrieved from reference TRBV7-4 and TRBJ2-7, is GAGVSQSPRYKVAKRGRDVALRCDSISGHVTLYWYRQTLGQGSEVLTYSQSDAQRDKSGRPSGRFSAERPERSVSTLKIQRTEQGDSAVYLCASSLFVQGAYEQYFGPGTRLTVT.